This T cell receptor (beta chain) was identified during a study of blood T cell repertoires in COVID-19 (dated by TCRdb to the early 2020s). With regard to the full study: Samples covering the acute and convalescent phases of COVID-19 were provided by collaborators in the United States, Italy and Spain. The prospective study material was composed of cDNA or gDNA derived from T cells, B-cell-depleted T cells, or PBMCs. Subjects who had been exposed to COVID-19, were actively infected with it, or had recovered from it provided the deeply sampled blood TCRbeta repertoires that made up the dataset. The repertoires were released in a freely available public database intended as a resource for research on the immune response to SARS-CoV-2. Samples were obtained from the ongoing ImmuneRACE study (first 160 participants) and from about 1,300 subjects provided by 6 global collaborators. The sample metadata nearly always contained a de-identified subject ID, COVID-19 status, age in years and sex. Where available, HLA class I and class II types were taken from metadata supplied by the sample provider and were not determined by assay-based typing.

What the work shows at the level of the full study, not this receptor alone: Clinical and demographic metadata were provided uncurated, with the amount varying by source and participant.

As regards this clone: Its antigen is currently not known. No quality values exist for individual bases; no much larger clone is one base distant.

Reading the germline V gene (reference sequence) gives CDR1 LNHDA and CDR2 SQIVND. CDR3 length: 14 amino acids, cysteine to phenylalanine. The kept DNA is CDR3 alone, 42 bases in frame from the first base. Trimming takes 6 bases from V and 4 bases from J, and the germline ends sit 14 bases apart. The collaborating institutions used their own protocols to collect whole blood in K2EDTA tubes. For TCRbeta analysis, collaborators shipped samples as frozen whole blood, isolated PBMCs, or DNA extracted from either of those sample types. TCRbeta CDR3 regions were amplified from genomic DNA using the immunoSEQ Assay, a bias-controlled multiplex PCR. The study's own analysis went as follows. The number of nucleated cells in each sample was estimated from the amplification of reference gene primers within the assay. Sequence reads were collapsed and filtered to measure the absolute abundance of every unique TCRbeta CDR3 rearrangement. For each sample, productive Simpson clonality was calculated as the square root of Simpson's diversity index over productive rearrangements. TCRdb retrieved this table from immuneACCESS and kept in-frame rearrangements only. Not all clones are present; in checked studies, unresolved V genes account for under half, and no reason is known for the remainder. V, J and clone size are those of that table, while D and trimming were read from the DNA. For this sample there are some 180,000 clones; roughly three quarters appear just once. Around 7.9% of the sample is held by the ten biggest clonotypes.

Recombination joined TRBV19 with TRBJ2-3; no D gene call is confident. Sequenced sample: peripheral blood. The sequence was collected from a woman aged 45-65 years with active or convalescent COVID-19. This receptor has the CDR3 CASSQTVPPDTQYF. The DNA sequence reads TGTGCCAGTAGCCAGACTGTTCCCCCAGATACGCAGTATTTT. The entire variable domain, with the stretches around the CDR3 drawn from the reference TRBV19 and TRBJ2-3 proteins, is DGGITQSPKYLFRKEGQNVTLSCEQNLNHDAMYWYRQDPGQGLRLIYYSQIVNDFQKGDIAEGYSVSREKKESFPLTVTSAQKNPTAFYLCASSQTVPPDTQYFGPGTRLTVL.